This T cell receptor beta chain is drawn from a study of blood T cell repertoires in COVID-19. Measured with immunoSEQ multiplex PCR; TCRdb has only the in-frame clones, and not every one. The sample gives fewer than 250,000 clones, around 84% of which show up once; approximately 3% is in the top ten. The CDR3 sequence is 15 residues long. Germline V gene sequence: CDR1 SGHRS, CDR2 YFSETQ. Trimming took 0 bases from V and 3 from J, leaving 12 bases between them. This TCR was recovered from a man in his sixties with acute or convalescent COVID-19. The specimen was peripheral blood. This chain uses TRBV5-1 with TRBJ1-2, with a weak D call TRBD1 (6 bases). CDR3 DNA sequence: TGCGCCAGCAGCTTGGCCGGGGCAGGGGACTATGGCTACACCTTC. It translates to CASSLAGAGDYGYTF.